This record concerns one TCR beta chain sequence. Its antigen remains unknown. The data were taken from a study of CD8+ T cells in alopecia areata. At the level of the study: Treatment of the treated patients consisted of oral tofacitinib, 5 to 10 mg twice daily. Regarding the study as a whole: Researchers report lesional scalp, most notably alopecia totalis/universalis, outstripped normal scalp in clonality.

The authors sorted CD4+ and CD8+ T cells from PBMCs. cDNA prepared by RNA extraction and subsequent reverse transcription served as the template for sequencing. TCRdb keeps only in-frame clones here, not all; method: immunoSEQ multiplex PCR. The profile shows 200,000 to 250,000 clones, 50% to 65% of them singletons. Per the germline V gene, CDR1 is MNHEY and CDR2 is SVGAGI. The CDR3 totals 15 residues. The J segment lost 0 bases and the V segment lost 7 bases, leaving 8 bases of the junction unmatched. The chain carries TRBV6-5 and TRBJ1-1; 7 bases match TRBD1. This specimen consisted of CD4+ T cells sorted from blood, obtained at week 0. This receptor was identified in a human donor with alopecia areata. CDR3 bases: TGTGCCAGCACCAAACAGGGGTCGATGAACACTGAAGCTTTCTTT. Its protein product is CASTKQGSMNTEAFF.